The 5 T cell receptor beta chains presented below share a single source sample, sequenced in a study of kidney transplant recipient with SARS-CoV-2 infection. TCRdb fed the reads into MiXCR, producing one record per CDR3 protein. The table shows fewer than 250,000 distinct CDR3 sequences, with around 28% occurring only once. The starting material was a blood sample, obtained at baseline and on day 111 from a kidney transplant recipient. These receptors were taken from a male patient younger than 45 who had COVID-19 and was a kidney transplant recipient. Some of the T cells may derive from the graft donor.

This clonotype came up many times. CDR3 sequence: CASSVGGTYGYTF. The CDR3 region has the DNA TGTGCCAGCAGCGTAGGAGGTACTTATGGCTACACCTTC. The chain carries TRBV9 and TRBJ1-2; D uncertain. CDR1 SGDLS and CDR2 YYNGEE come from the germline V gene. This CDR3 comprises 13 residues. V lost 0 bases, J lost 5 bases, and 8 bases lay in between.

A remark on this clonotype: A read error may explain this, as a much larger clone is one base away. The genes are TRBV6-1 and TRBJ1-2; the D is unclear. Per the germline V gene, CDR1 is MNHNS and CDR2 is SASEGT. The CDR3 extends over 17 amino acids. The CDR3 DNA follows: TGTGCCAACAGTGAACCCTGGGAATGTAGAAAGACCTATGGCTACACCTTC. Translated: CANSEPWECRKTYGYTF.

This clonotype was observed at least ten times. Because the CDR3's place on the DNA is in doubt, the DNA is left out and the CDR3 is given as listed by TCRdb. The rearrangement links TRBV7-5 to TRBJ1-2. TRBV7-5 is a pseudogene. The CDR3 is made up of 19 amino acids, end residues included. The CDR3 here is CISVPERVFEVGKTYGYTF.

This clonotype was found a few times. The CDR3 nucleotides are TGCGCCAGCAGGGAGAGCGGCACAGATACGCAGTATTTT. Its translation: CASRESGTDTQYF. The chain carries TRBV10-1 and TRBJ2-3; D is uncertain. The V gene lost 6 bases and the J gene lost 1 base, with 8 bases spanning the gap. Germline loops: CDR1 WNHNN, CDR2 SYGVQD (reference sequence). CDR3 length: 13 amino acids.

In its sample, this clonotype was seen many times. The chain uses TRBV6-1 and TRBJ2-3; D is perhaps TRBD2 (6 bases). Per germline, CDR1 MNHNS and CDR2 SASEGT. The CDR3 spans 16 residues. With 2 bases removed from V and 5 bases from J, the gap between germline ends came to 17 bases. CDR3 region: CASSETTRDSGDTQYF. The CDR3 DNA is TGTGCCAGCAGTGAAACGACTCGGGACTCCGGAGATACGCAGTATTTT.